Listed below are T cell receptor beta chains from one sample, sequenced in a study of shared clonotypes between healthy human individuals. Method: immunoSEQ multiplex PCR; TCRdb's copy keeps in-frame clones and lacks some. The sample holds roughly 2.5 million clones; 90% to 95% are singletons and the top ten take over 0.12%. Sequenced: naive CD4+ T cells sorted from blood. Every receptor here comes from a man aged 18 to 29 in good health. The CDR3 runs from the conserved cysteine through the conserved F or W. The D gene is left open where the match is weak. Clone size, where shown, is once, few, many, or a class for clones that have expanded.

d_gene,v_gene,abundance,j_gene,len,CDR3nt,CDR3aa
-,TRBV5-1,-,TRBJ1-2,13,TGCGCCAGCAGCTTGTCCCAGAACTATGGCTACACCTTC,CASSLSQNYGYTF
TRBD1,TRBV5-4,-,TRBJ2-7,15,TGTGCCAGCAGCTTGGAGAGGGGGCAGGGGAACGAGCAGTACTTC,CASSLERGQGNEQYF
-,TRBV7-9,-,TRBJ1-2,14,TGTGCCAGCAGCTTATCCGGGGGAAACTATGGCTACACCTTC,CASSLSGGNYGYTF
-,TRBV6-5,-,TRBJ1-2,16,TGTGCCAGCAGTTATTATCCGGGGACCGATAACTATGGCTACACCTTC,CASSYYPGTDNYGYTF
TRBD1,TRBV28,-,TRBJ1-4,15,TGTGCCAGCAGTTCCCCGGGACAGGGGAATGAAAAACTGTTTTTT,CASSSPGQGNEKLFF
TRBD1,TRBV30,-,TRBJ1-2,14,TGTGCCTGGAGCGCCGGACAGGGGAACTATGGCTACACCTTC,CAWSAGQGNYGYTF
-,TRBV6-6,-,TRBJ1-1,14,TGTGCCAGCAGCCCGACTACAGGTGAGACTGAAGCTTTCTTT,CASSPTTGETEAFF
-,TRBV18,-,TRBJ2-7,13,TGTGCCAGCTCACCGGGCGAGACAGGTGCGCAGTACTTC,CASSPGETGAQYF
-,TRBV11-2,once,TRBJ1-2,17,TGTGCCAGCACCCAGCGATCAGGCCCAAGCTCACCCTATGGCTACACCTTC,CASTQRSGPSSPYGYTF
TRBD2,TRBV27,-,TRBJ2-1,16,TGTGCCAGCAGTTTTGGTAGCGGGGGGCGTTACAATGAGCAGTTCTTC,CASSFGSGGRYNEQFF
-,TRBV7-2,-,TRBJ2-1,16,TGTGCCAGCAGTCCCTCAACGGGCAAAAGTAATCATGAGCAGTTCTTC,CASSPSTGKSNHEQFF
TRBD1,TRBV28,-,TRBJ1-6,16,TGTGCCAGCAGTTCTCTCGACAGGGCCGATAATTCACCCCTCCACTTT,CASSSLDRADNSPLHF
-,TRBV6-1,-,TRBJ2-1,12,TGTGCCAGCAGTGAATGGGAGGTAGAGCAGTTCTTC,CASSEWEVEQFF
TRBD1,TRBV10-3,-,TRBJ1-6,16,TGTGCCATCAGTGAGTCGATAGGGGGCGGCAATTCACCCCTCCACTTT,CAISESIGGGNSPLHF
TRBD2,TRBV5-4,-,TRBJ2-3,14,TGTGCCAGCAGCTTGAGGACTAGCTTTGATACGCAGTATTTT,CASSLRTSFDTQYF
TRBD1,TRBV28,-,TRBJ1-2,14,TGTGCCAGCAGTTTAATAGGACAGGGGCTTGGCTACACCTTC,CASSLIGQGLGYTF
-,TRBV9,-,TRBJ2-7,15,TGTGCCAGCAGCGGGGGGGCGGGAGCCTCCTACGAGCAGTACTTC,CASSGGAGASYEQYF
-,TRBV5-1,-,TRBJ1-2,16,TGCGCCAGCAGCTTGGAAGTATCGGGCAGGGGTTATGGCTACACCTTC,CASSLEVSGRGYGYTF
TRBD1,TRBV7-2,-,TRBJ2-1,18,TGTGCCAGCAGCTTGGTGCCCCTTACAGGGGGCCGATACAATGAGCAGTTCTTC,CASSLVPLTGGRYNEQFF
-,TRBV5-1,-,TRBJ2-1,14,TGCGCCAGCAGCTTACGGGGGATCGACAATGAGCAGTTCTTC,CASSLRGIDNEQFF
TRBD2,TRBV6-1,-,TRBJ2-1,15,TGTGCCAGCAGGGGGGCGAGCGGGGGCTACAATGAGCAGTTCTTC,CASRGASGGYNEQFF
-,TRBV6-6,-,TRBJ1-5,15,TGTGCCAGCAAGGAGACCGGTTATAGCAATCAGCCCCAGCATTTT,CASKETGYSNQPQHF
-,TRBV2,-,TRBJ2-7,13,TGTGCCAGCGGTCGAGACAGAACCTACGAGCAGTACTTC,CASGRDRTYEQYF
TRBD1,TRBV7-9,-,TRBJ1-5,17,TGTGCCAGCAGCTTAGTACAGGGGGCGTGGGGCAATCAGCCCCAGCATTTT,CASSLVQGAWGNQPQHF
-,TRBV5-1,few,TRBJ1-1,14,TGCGCCAGCAGCTTGGACGGGCTGATCACTGAAGCTTTCTTT,CASSLDGLITEAFF
-,TRBV5-1,-,TRBJ2-1,14,TGCGCCAGCAGAGGTAGCGGAACTTACAATGAGCAGTTCTTC,CASRGSGTYNEQFF
TRBD2,TRBV5-4,-,TRBJ2-3,16,TGTGCCAGCAGCAGCCCGAGCGGGGGGGGCACAGATACGCAGTATTTT,CASSSPSGGGTDTQYF
-,TRBV28,-,TRBJ2-7,16,TGTGCCAGCAGTTCAGCTTCACTACAGATTTCCTACGAGCAGTACTTC,CASSSASLQISYEQYF
-,TRBV18,-,TRBJ2-6,16,TGTGCCAGCTCACCTCGGGATCTCTCTGGGGCCAACGTCCTGACTTTC,CASSPRDLSGANVLTF
TRBD1,TRBV7-9,-,TRBJ1-5,19,TGTGCCAGCAGCTTGGGGTATGGGACAGCTTTAATGGACAATCAGCCCCAGCATTTT,CASSLGYGTALMDNQPQHF
-,TRBV29-1,-,TRBJ2-3,13,TGCAGCGTAGGGACTTTCGGCACAGATACGCAGTATTTT,CSVGTFGTDTQYF
-,TRBV6-5,-,TRBJ2-7,14,TGTGCCAGCAGCCGGAGGGGCGAGGGCTACGAGCAGTACTTC,CASSRRGEGYEQYF
-,TRBV20-1,-,TRBJ2-1,11,TGCAGTGCTAGAGATGGAGAAGGGCAGTTCTTC,CSARDGEGQFF
TRBD2,TRBV11-2,-,TRBJ2-7,16,TGTGCCAGCAGCTTAAGAGCCGGGACTAGTGTATACGAGCAGTACTTC,CASSLRAGTSVYEQYF
TRBD2,TRBV10-3,once,TRBJ2-3,17,TGTGCCATCAGCCACCTTAGTGCGGGGGGGCCCGCAGATACGCAGTATTTT,CAISHLSAGGPADTQYF
TRBD1,TRBV7-4,-,TRBJ1-3,18,TGTGCCAGCAGCTCCCTGACAGGGTATTTCTGTCCAGGAAACACCATATATTTT,CASSSLTGYFCPGNTIYF
-,TRBV19,-,TRBJ2-7,14,TGTGCCAGTAGGTCGGACCGGACCTCCTACGAGCAGTACTTC,CASRSDRTSYEQYF
-,TRBV5-1,-,TRBJ2-3,16,TGCGCCAGCAGCCCAGAGACTCCCAAGGGGACAGATACGCAGTATTTT,CASSPETPKGTDTQYF
-,TRBV9,-,TRBJ1-5,14,TGTGCCAGCAGCGATACAGGAAGCAATCAGCCCCAGCATTTT,CASSDTGSNQPQHF
TRBD1,TRBV2,-,TRBJ2-2,13,TGTGCCAGCGGAGACAGGGCCCCCGGGGAGCTGTTTTTT,CASGDRAPGELFF
TRBD1,TRBV10-3,-,TRBJ1-5,17,TGTGCCATCAGTGCGGGACAGGGGGTTACTAGCAATCAGCCCCAGCATTTT,CAISAGQGVTSNQPQHF
-,TRBV7-9,-,TRBJ1-4,15,TGTGCCAGCAGCTTTCCGGAGACCTTACATGAAAAACTGTTTTTT,CASSFPETLHEKLFF
TRBD1,TRBV9,-,TRBJ1-2,12,TGTGCCAGCAGCGATCGGGACAGAGGCTACACCTTC,CASSDRDRGYTF
TRBD1,TRBV4-3,few,TRBJ1-6,15,TGCGCCAGCAGCCGGACAGGGGTTTCGGATTCACCCCTCCACTTT,CASSRTGVSDSPLHF
-,TRBV19,-,TRBJ2-2,13,TGTGCCAGCCGAATGGGAGCGGCCGGGGAGCTGTTTTTT,CASRMGAAGELFF
TRBD1,TRBV7-9,-,TRBJ1-2,14,TGTGCCAGCAGCTCCCCGGGACAGTTCTATGGCTACACCTTC,CASSSPGQFYGYTF
TRBD1,TRBV19,-,TRBJ1-2,14,TGTGCCAGTAGATCACAGGGGGCAGGCTATGGCTACACCTTC,CASRSQGAGYGYTF
-,TRBV7-2,-,TRBJ2-6,16,TGTGCCAGCAGCCGAAACAGGGTACCTGGGGCCAACGTCCTGACTTTC,CASSRNRVPGANVLTF
TRBD1,TRBV19,few,TRBJ1-1,15,TGTGCCAGTAGTCCGCAAGGGACAGCGAACACTGAAGCTTTCTTT,CASSPQGTANTEAFF
TRBD1,TRBV19,-,TRBJ2-3,17,TGTGCCAGTAGTATTGTGGCGCAGGGGGCGCTTTCAGATACGCAGTATTTT,CASSIVAQGALSDTQYF
-,TRBV6-6,-,TRBJ2-7,15,TGTGCCAGCAGTGCAGCTGAGGTTTTAATCTACGAGCAGTACTTC,CASSAAEVLIYEQYF
-,TRBV10-2,-,TRBJ1-1,12,TGCGCCAGCACCTATTCGAGCACTGAAGCTTTCTTT,CASTYSSTEAFF
-,TRBV11-2,once,TRBJ1-1,14,TGTGCCAGCAGCCTGGGGGCCACGAGCACTGAAGCTTTCTTT,CASSLGATSTEAFF
-,TRBV5-5,-,TRBJ2-3,14,TGTGCCAGCACCCGGGATTACCGCACAGATACGCAGTATTTT,CASTRDYRTDTQYF
-,TRBV7-9,-,TRBJ2-7,12,TGTGCCAGCAGCATCCGGTCCTACGAGCAGTACTTC,CASSIRSYEQYF
-,TRBV7-9,-,TRBJ2-7,12,TGTGCCAGCAGCTTGTTAGGGGACGAGCAGTACTTC,CASSLLGDEQYF
-,TRBV5-1,-,TRBJ2-3,13,TGCGCCAGCAGCCCGAGTTCCACAGATACGCAGTATTTT,CASSPSSTDTQYF
-,TRBV10-2,-,TRBJ2-1,16,TGCGCCAGCAGTGATCCGCCTAGGAGCTCCTACAATGAGCAGTTCTTC,CASSDPPRSSYNEQFF
-,TRBV9,-,TRBJ2-3,15,TGTGCCAGCAGCGGACTGAAAAAGAGCACAGATACGCAGTATTTT,CASSGLKKSTDTQYF
-,TRBV27,-,TRBJ1-1,15,TGTGCCAGCAGTTTAATTGCAGGGACCAACACTGAAGCTTTCTTT,CASSLIAGTNTEAFF